The present entry profiles one TCR beta chain with its context. The trim removed 4 bases at V and 1 base at J, leaving 1 base unmatched. CDR3 length: 13 amino acids. Germline lookup yields CDR1 SGHNT and CDR2 YYREEE (reference sequence). Libraries were prepared by immunoSEQ multiplex PCR; TCRdb keeps only in-frame clonotypes and omits some of them. The sample shows roughly 200,000 clones, less than 85% of them seen only once. These data are taken from a study of blood T cell repertoires in COVID-19. As for the study in general: The United States, Italy and Spain provided the acute and convalescent COVID-19 samples. From T cells, B-cell-depleted T cells, or PBMCs came the material, which was cDNA or gDNA.

Sequencing input: peripheral blood. The receptor was isolated from a man aged 50-60 years who had recovered from COVID-19. The chain carries TRBV5-4 and TRBJ1-1; 7 bases match TRBD1. CDR3 DNA: TGTGCCAGCAGCCGACAGGGGAACACTGAAGCTTTCTTT. Translated, it gives CASSRQGNTEAFF.